Listed below are T cell receptor beta chains from one sample, sequenced in a study of identical twins. MiXCR was run by TCRdb on the 5' RACE reads, yielding one entry per CDR3 protein. In the table there are fewer than 250,000 distinct CDR3 sequences, around 15% of which are singletons. These sequences were also reported in another study, on T cells expressing NK-cell markers.

The material sequenced was CD8+ T cells sorted from blood. The source of these receptors is a woman aged 18 to 35 in good health. The CDR3 runs from the conserved cysteine through the conserved F or W. The D gene is left open where the match is weak. Size values are once, few and many counts, or a class for expanded clones, and some rows have none.

TRBJ2-7 | - | 14 | TRBV10-1 | - | CASSESQASYEQYF | TGCGCCAGCAGTGAGTCACAGGCCTCCTACGAGCAGTACTTC
TRBJ1-2 | few | 12 | TRBV20-1 | - | CSAPDSSYGYTF | TGCAGTGCCCCGGACAGTTCTTATGGCTACACCTTC
TRBJ2-4 | many | 17 | TRBV4-3 | - | CASSQDRQGSAKNIQYF | TGCGCCAGCAGCCAAGATCGTCAGGGGTCGGCCAAAAACATTCAGTACTTC
TRBJ2-7 | - | 14 | TRBV20-1 | TRBD1 | CSASMGTGAYEQYF | TGCAGTGCTAGTATGGGGACAGGAGCCTACGAGCAGTACTTC
TRBJ1-1 | few | 12 | TRBV7-6 | - | CASSLVQAEAFF | TGTGCCAGCAGCTTAGTCCAGGCTGAAGCTTTCTTT
TRBJ2-5 | - | 14 | TRBV29-1 | TRBD1 | CSVEGTGGEETQYF | TGCAGCGTTGAAGGGACAGGGGGCGAAGAGACCCAGTACTTC
TRBJ1-2 | - | 12 | TRBV12-3/TRBV12-4 | - | CASSAGQSGYTF | TGTGCCAGCAGTGCCGGACAGTCCGGCTACACCTTC
TRBJ1-4 | few | 16 | TRBV7-9 | - | CASSQGHPATNEKLFF | TGTGCCAGCAGCCAGGGACACCCAGCAACTAATGAAAAACTGTTTTTT
TRBJ2-7 | few | 13 | TRBV5-6 | - | CAISPGLAYEQYF | TGTGCCATCAGCCCCGGGCTCGCCTACGAGCAGTACTTC
TRBJ1-1 | - | 12 | TRBV5-1 | TRBD1 | CASSYGQGIAFF | TGCGCCAGCAGCTATGGACAGGGTATCGCTTTCTTT
TRBJ2-7 | - | 12 | TRBV27 | - | CASSLGSGEQYF | TGTGCCAGCAGTTTAGGATCGGGCGAGCAGTACTTC
TRBJ1-2 | few | 14 | TRBV27 | - | CASSLRALNYGYTF | TGTGCCAGCAGTTTGCGGGCCCTTAACTATGGCTACACCTTC
TRBJ2-3 | - | 15 | TRBV3-1 | - | CASSQGEGATDTQYF | TGTGCCAGCAGCCAAGGGGAGGGGGCAACAGATACGCAGTATTTT
TRBJ1-1 | few | 14 | TRBV9 | - | CASSDGPVNTEAFF | TGTGCCAGCAGCGATGGGCCGGTGAACACTGAAGCTTTCTTT
TRBJ2-4 | few | 15 | TRBV12-5 | - | CASGLVLGRLNIQYF | TGTGCTAGTGGTTTGGTACTCGGCAGGTTGAACATTCAGTACTTC
TRBJ2-1 | - | 16 | TRBV19 | TRBD2 | CASTNTQREVFNEQFF | TGTGCCAGTACTAATACTCAGCGGGAAGTTTTCAATGAGCAGTTCTTC
TRBJ2-2 | - | 15 | TRBV29-1 | - | CSVEGTVSNTGELFF | TGCAGCGTTGAGGGGACGGTTTCGAACACCGGGGAGCTGTTTTTT
TRBJ2-7 | few | 11 | TRBV12-3/TRBV12-4 | - | CASSPSREQYF | TGTGCCAGCAGCCCCTCCCGCGAGCAGTACTTC
TRBJ1-6 | few | 15 | TRBV9 | - | CASSEHGTHNSPLHF | TGTGCCAGCAGCGAACACGGGACACATAATTCACCCCTCCACTTT
TRBJ2-1 | - | 13 | TRBV11-2 | - | CASSLLQASEQFF | TGTGCCAGCAGCTTACTCCAGGCAAGTGAGCAGTTCTTC
TRBJ2-3 | few | 12 | TRBV9 | - | CASSHPTDTQYF | TGTGCCAGCAGCCACCCCACAGATACGCAGTATTTT
TRBJ2-1 | few | 14 | TRBV13 | - | CASSGASGRNEQFF | TGTGCCAGCAGTGGAGCGAGCGGGCGGAATGAGCAGTTCTTC
TRBJ2-3 | - | 14 | TRBV9 | - | CASSPPENADTQYF | TGTGCCAGCAGCCCTCCCGAGAACGCAGATACGCAGTATTTT
TRBJ2-3 | few | 15 | TRBV12-3/TRBV12-4 | - | CASSLRHGFADTQYF | TGTGCCAGCAGCCTCCGCCATGGGTTCGCAGATACGCAGTATTTT
TRBJ2-3 | - | 16 | TRBV12-3/TRBV12-4 | - | CASSLKGGLSTDTQYF | TGTGCCAGCAGTTTAAAGGGGGGGTTATCCACAGATACGCAGTATTTT
TRBJ2-1 | few | 16 | TRBV2 | - | CASSEGGGATYNEQFF | TGTGCCAGCAGTGAAGGGGGGGGCGCGACCTACAATGAGCAGTTCTTC
TRBJ2-7 | - | 15 | TRBV6-5 | - | CASSYNGYRAYEQYF | TGTGCCAGCAGTTACAATGGCTACAGGGCCTACGAGCAGTACTTC
TRBJ2-7 | few | 16 | TRBV25-1 | TRBD2 | CASSGAGGRVDYEQYF | TGTGCCAGCAGTGGGGCAGGCGGGAGGGTAGACTACGAGCAGTACTTC
TRBJ2-2 | - | 13 | TRBV5-6 | - | CASSLGVTGELFF | TGTGCCAGCAGCTTGGGGGTAACCGGGGAGCTGTTTTTT